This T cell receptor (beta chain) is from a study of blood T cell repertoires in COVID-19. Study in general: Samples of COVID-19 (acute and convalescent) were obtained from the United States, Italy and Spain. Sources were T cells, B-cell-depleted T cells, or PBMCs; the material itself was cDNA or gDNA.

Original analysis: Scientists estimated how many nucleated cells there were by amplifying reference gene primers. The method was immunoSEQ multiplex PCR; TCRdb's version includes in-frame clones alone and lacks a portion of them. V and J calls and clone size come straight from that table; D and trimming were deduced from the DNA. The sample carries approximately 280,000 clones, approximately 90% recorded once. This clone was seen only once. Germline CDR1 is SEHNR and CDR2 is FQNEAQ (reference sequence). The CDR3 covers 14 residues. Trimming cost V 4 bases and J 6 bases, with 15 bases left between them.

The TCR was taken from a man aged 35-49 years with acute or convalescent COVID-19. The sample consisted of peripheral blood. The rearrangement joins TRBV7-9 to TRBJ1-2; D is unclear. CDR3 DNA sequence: TGTGCCAGCAGCTCCGAGCGGGATATGGATGGCTACACCTTC. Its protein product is CASSSERDMDGYTF.